Listed below are T cell receptor beta chains from one sample, sequenced in a study of spatial heterogeneity in lung cancer. A single record per CDR3 protein comes from TCRdb applying MiXCR to the 5' RACE reads. The top ten hold 7% to 8.5% of the sample, which has 2,500 to 3,500 distinct CDR3 sequences, over 10% seen once. The sequences come from lung tumor tissue, collected at surgery. The receptors derive from a male donor with early-stage non-small cell lung cancer. CDR3s include the opening cysteine and the closing phenylalanine or tryptophan. Each record gives: clone size, J gene, CDR3 length, D gene, V gene, CDR3 protein, CDR3 DNA. D genes are given only for firm matches. Rows give clone size only sometimes, using once, few, many, or a class for an expanded clone.

clone_size: once; j_call: TRBJ1-1; cdr3_length: 15; d_call: -; v_call: TRBV7-6; cdr3_aa: CASSLGGAGNTEAFF; cdr3_nt: TGTGCCAGCAGCTTAGGTGGCGCGGGGAACACTGAAGCTTTCTTT
clone_size: few; j_call: TRBJ2-5; cdr3_length: 17; d_call: TRBD2; v_call: TRBV7-9; cdr3_aa: CASSLRTSGLPRETQYF; cdr3_nt: TGTGCCAGCAGCTTGAGGACTAGCGGACTCCCCCGGGAGACCCAGTACTTC
clone_size: -; j_call: TRBJ1-5; cdr3_length: 15; d_call: -; v_call: TRBV24-1; cdr3_aa: CTTSRGYGSNQPQHF; cdr3_nt: TGTACCACCAGTCGGGGATATGGGAGCAATCAGCCCCAGCATTTT
clone_size: -; j_call: TRBJ2-3; cdr3_length: 12; d_call: -; v_call: TRBV7-9; cdr3_aa: CASSLEVDTQYF; cdr3_nt: TGTGCCAGCAGCTTAGAGGTAGATACGCAGTATTTT
clone_size: medium-sized; j_call: TRBJ2-2; cdr3_length: 16; d_call: -; v_call: TRBV11-2; cdr3_aa: CASSPQRILGTGELFF; cdr3_nt: TGTGCCAGCAGCCCGCAACGTATTCTGGGCACCGGGGAGCTGTTTTTT
clone_size: medium-sized; j_call: TRBJ2-1; cdr3_length: 15; d_call: -; v_call: TRBV4-3; cdr3_aa: CASSQEDEGYNEQFF; cdr3_nt: TGCGCCAGCAGCCAAGAAGACGAGGGGTACAATGAGCAGTTCTTC
clone_size: medium-sized; j_call: TRBJ2-7; cdr3_length: 14; d_call: TRBD1; v_call: TRBV5-1; cdr3_aa: CASTRGQGAEEQYF; cdr3_nt: TGCGCCAGCACCCGGGGGCAGGGGGCTGAAGAGCAGTACTTC
clone_size: few; j_call: TRBJ2-1; cdr3_length: 17; d_call: TRBD2; v_call: TRBV4-1; cdr3_aa: CASSQTLAGGPNNEQFF; cdr3_nt: TGCGCCAGCAGCCAAACCCTAGCGGGGGGCCCGAACAATGAGCAGTTCTTC
clone_size: medium-sized; j_call: TRBJ2-3; cdr3_length: 13; d_call: TRBD1; v_call: TRBV2; cdr3_aa: CASSEDWTGPQYF; cdr3_nt: TGTGCCAGCAGTGAAGACTGGACAGGGCCGCAGTATTTT
clone_size: many; j_call: TRBJ2-2; cdr3_length: 14; d_call: -; v_call: TRBV7-2; cdr3_aa: CASSLGSVVGELFF; cdr3_nt: TGTGCCAGCAGCTTAGGGTCGGTAGTCGGGGAGCTGTTTTTT
clone_size: -; j_call: TRBJ2-4; cdr3_length: 15; d_call: TRBD2; v_call: TRBV7-2; cdr3_aa: CASENSGGYGDIQYF; cdr3_nt: TGTGCCAGCGAGAATAGCGGGGGGTACGGTGACATTCAGTACTTC
clone_size: medium-sized; j_call: TRBJ1-4; cdr3_length: 18; d_call: -; v_call: TRBV5-6; cdr3_aa: CASSWGPGGGWANEKLFF; cdr3_nt: TGTGCCAGCAGCTGGGGGCCCGGGGGCGGATGGGCCAATGAAAAACTGTTTTTT
clone_size: medium-sized; j_call: TRBJ2-1; cdr3_length: 12; d_call: -; v_call: TRBV6-5; cdr3_aa: CASRTGYNEQFF; cdr3_nt: TGTGCCAGCAGAACAGGGTACAATGAGCAGTTCTTC
clone_size: many; j_call: TRBJ2-2; cdr3_length: 17; d_call: TRBD1; v_call: TRBV7-2; cdr3_aa: CASSNHQWTGNTGELFF; cdr3_nt: TGTGCCAGCAGCAACCATCAGTGGACAGGGAACACCGGGGAGCTGTTTTTT
clone_size: medium-sized; j_call: TRBJ2-7; cdr3_length: 22; d_call: -; v_call: TRBV21-1; cdr3_aa: CASSKVEGIGCGMGQNFYEQYF; cdr3_nt: TGTGCCAGCAGCAAAGTCGAGGGCATCGGCTGCGGGATGGGACAGAATTTTTACGAGCAGTACTTC
clone_size: many; j_call: TRBJ2-5; cdr3_length: 12; d_call: -; v_call: TRBV29-1; cdr3_aa: CSSRTDQETQYF; cdr3_nt: TGCAGCTCTCGGACAGACCAAGAGACCCAGTACTTC
clone_size: medium-sized; j_call: TRBJ1-1; cdr3_length: 16; d_call: -; v_call: TRBV2; cdr3_aa: CASKLGPATDNTEAFF; cdr3_nt: TGTGCCAGCAAATTGGGCCCAGCGACAGATAACACTGAAGCTTTCTTT
clone_size: medium-sized; j_call: TRBJ2-7; cdr3_length: 9; d_call: -; v_call: TRBV20-1; cdr3_aa: CSGGVEQYF; cdr3_nt: TGCAGTGGGGGGGTCGAGCAGTACTTC
clone_size: many; j_call: TRBJ2-6; cdr3_length: 17; d_call: -; v_call: TRBV4-3; cdr3_aa: CASSQDTRGRGANVLTF; cdr3_nt: TGCGCCAGCAGCCAAGATACCAGGGGCCGTGGGGCCAACGTCCTGACTTTC
clone_size: few; j_call: TRBJ2-1; cdr3_length: 12; d_call: -; v_call: TRBV19; cdr3_aa: CASTQDWGEQFF; cdr3_nt: TGTGCCAGTACTCAAGACTGGGGTGAGCAGTTCTTC
clone_size: medium-sized; j_call: TRBJ1-2; cdr3_length: 13; d_call: -; v_call: TRBV7-2; cdr3_aa: CASSFSTNYGYTF; cdr3_nt: TGTGCCAGCAGCTTCAGCACTAACTATGGCTACACCTTC
clone_size: medium-sized; j_call: TRBJ2-7; cdr3_length: 14; d_call: TRBD1; v_call: TRBV5-1; cdr3_aa: CASSPGQGIDEQYF; cdr3_nt: TGCGCCAGCAGCCCGGGACAGGGGATCGACGAGCAGTACTTC
clone_size: few; j_call: TRBJ2-3; cdr3_length: 14; d_call: TRBD2; v_call: TRBV20-1; cdr3_aa: CSASAGGSTDTQYF; cdr3_nt: TGCAGTGCTAGTGCGGGGGGCAGCACAGATACGCAGTATTTT
clone_size: medium-sized; j_call: TRBJ2-1; cdr3_length: 16; d_call: -; v_call: TRBV7-9; cdr3_aa: CASSPTRAAAGGEQFF; cdr3_nt: TGTGCCAGCAGCCCCACCCGGGCGGCTGCAGGAGGGGAGCAGTTCTTC
clone_size: -; j_call: TRBJ2-4; cdr3_length: 17; d_call: -; v_call: TRBV15; cdr3_aa: CATSGGGAQPSKNIQYF; cdr3_nt: TGTGCCACCAGCGGGGGGGGCGCTCAACCCTCCAAAAACATTCAGTACTTC
clone_size: many; j_call: TRBJ1-2; cdr3_length: 18; d_call: TRBD1; v_call: TRBV12-3/TRBV12-4; cdr3_aa: CARGCPGDRVVAGYGYTF; cdr3_nt: TGTGCCAGGGGTTGCCCTGGGGACAGGGTGGTTGCTGGCTATGGCTACACCTTC
clone_size: large; j_call: TRBJ2-6; cdr3_length: 15; d_call: -; v_call: TRBV19; cdr3_aa: CATGAGYSGANVLTF; cdr3_nt: TGTGCCACTGGCGCGGGCTACTCTGGGGCCAACGTCCTGACTTTC
clone_size: medium-sized; j_call: TRBJ2-7; cdr3_length: 15; d_call: -; v_call: TRBV6-1; cdr3_aa: CASSGGPSGFYEQYF; cdr3_nt: TGTGCCAGCAGTGGGGGGCCTAGCGGATTCTACGAGCAGTACTTC
clone_size: medium-sized; j_call: TRBJ1-1; cdr3_length: 15; d_call: -; v_call: TRBV21-1; cdr3_aa: CASSKRRGRRTEAFF; cdr3_nt: TGTGCCAGCAGCAAACGTAGGGGCAGAAGAACTGAAGCTTTCTTT
clone_size: -; j_call: TRBJ1-2; cdr3_length: 12; d_call: -; v_call: TRBV7-9; cdr3_aa: CASSLGGTYNTF; cdr3_nt: TGTGCCAGCAGCTTAGGTGGGACCTACAACACCTTC
clone_size: -; j_call: TRBJ1-4; cdr3_length: 13; d_call: -; v_call: TRBV5-1; cdr3_aa: CASNRVRGEKLFF; cdr3_nt: TGCGCCAGTAACAGGGTCCGTGGTGAAAAACTGTTTTTT
clone_size: large; j_call: TRBJ1-3; cdr3_length: 12; d_call: -; v_call: TRBV12-3/TRBV12-4; cdr3_aa: CASSYYGNTIYF; cdr3_nt: TGTGCCAGCAGTTACTATGGAAACACCATATATTTT
clone_size: medium-sized; j_call: TRBJ2-7; cdr3_length: 13; d_call: -; v_call: TRBV6-6; cdr3_aa: CASSYTRYYEQYF; cdr3_nt: TGTGCCAGCAGTTACACCCGGTACTACGAGCAGTACTTC
clone_size: -; j_call: TRBJ2-7; cdr3_length: 13; d_call: -; v_call: TRBV12-3/TRBV12-4; cdr3_aa: CASSLVGIQEQYF; cdr3_nt: TGTGCCAGCAGTTTAGTCGGGATCCAGGAGCAGTACTTC
clone_size: few; j_call: TRBJ2-7; cdr3_length: 16; d_call: TRBD1; v_call: TRBV23-1; cdr3_aa: CASSLDPGQKTYEQYF; cdr3_nt: TGCGCCAGCAGTCTAGACCCGGGACAGAAAACCTACGAGCAGTACTTC
clone_size: medium-sized; j_call: TRBJ1-1; cdr3_length: 14; d_call: -; v_call: TRBV12-3/TRBV12-4; cdr3_aa: CASTRFGGNTEAFF; cdr3_nt: TGTGCCAGCACCCGATTCGGGGGAAACACTGAAGCTTTCTTT
clone_size: medium-sized; j_call: TRBJ1-2; cdr3_length: 14; d_call: TRBD1; v_call: TRBV18; cdr3_aa: CASSPQGQGDGYTF; cdr3_nt: TGTGCCAGCTCACCACAGGGACAGGGCGATGGCTACACCTTC
clone_size: many; j_call: TRBJ2-7; cdr3_length: 15; d_call: -; v_call: TRBV27; cdr3_aa: CATQIPRARSYEQYF; cdr3_nt: TGTGCCACCCAAATACCGCGGGCCCGATCCTACGAGCAGTACTTC
clone_size: medium-sized; j_call: TRBJ1-4; cdr3_length: 14; d_call: -; v_call: TRBV10-3; cdr3_aa: CAIRGGEPYEKLFF; cdr3_nt: TGTGCCATCAGGGGAGGGGAGCCTTATGAAAAACTGTTTTTT
clone_size: medium-sized; j_call: TRBJ1-6; cdr3_length: 13; d_call: -; v_call: TRBV12-3/TRBV12-4; cdr3_aa: CASSPQGYSPLHF; cdr3_nt: TGTGCCAGCAGCCCGCAGGGTTATTCACCCCTCCACTTT
clone_size: few; j_call: TRBJ2-7; cdr3_length: 14; d_call: TRBD2; v_call: TRBV20-1; cdr3_aa: CSATGLAGAQEQYF; cdr3_nt: TGCAGTGCTACAGGACTAGCGGGGGCTCAAGAGCAGTACTTC